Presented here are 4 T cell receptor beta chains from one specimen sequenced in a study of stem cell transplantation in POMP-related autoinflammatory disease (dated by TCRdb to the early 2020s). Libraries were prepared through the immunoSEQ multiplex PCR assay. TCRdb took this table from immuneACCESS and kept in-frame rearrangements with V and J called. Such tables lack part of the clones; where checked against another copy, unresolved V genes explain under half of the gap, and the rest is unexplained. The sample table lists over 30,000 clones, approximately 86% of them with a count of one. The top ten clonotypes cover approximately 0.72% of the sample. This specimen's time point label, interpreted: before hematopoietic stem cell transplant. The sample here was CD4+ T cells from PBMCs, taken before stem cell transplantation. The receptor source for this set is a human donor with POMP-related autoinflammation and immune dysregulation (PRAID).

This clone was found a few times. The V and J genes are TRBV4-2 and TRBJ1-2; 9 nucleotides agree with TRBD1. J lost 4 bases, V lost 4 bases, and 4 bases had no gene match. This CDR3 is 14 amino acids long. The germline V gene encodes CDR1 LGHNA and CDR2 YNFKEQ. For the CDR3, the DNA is TGTGCCAGCAGCCCGGAGGACAGGGGCTATGGCTACACCTTC. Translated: CASSPEDRGYGYTF.

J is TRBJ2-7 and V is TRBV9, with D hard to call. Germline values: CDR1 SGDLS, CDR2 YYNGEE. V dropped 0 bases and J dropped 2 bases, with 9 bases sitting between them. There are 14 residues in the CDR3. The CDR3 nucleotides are TGTGCCAGCAGCGTAGCCTTGGTTCCCTACGAGCAGTACTTC. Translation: CASSVALVPYEQYF.

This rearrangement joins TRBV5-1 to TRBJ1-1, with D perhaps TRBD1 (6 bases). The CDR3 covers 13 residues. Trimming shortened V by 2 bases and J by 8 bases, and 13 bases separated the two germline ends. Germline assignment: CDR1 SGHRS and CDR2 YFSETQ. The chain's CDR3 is CASSFGGPEEAFF. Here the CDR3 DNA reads TGCGCCAGCAGCTTCGGGGGGCCCGAGGAAGCTTTCTTT.

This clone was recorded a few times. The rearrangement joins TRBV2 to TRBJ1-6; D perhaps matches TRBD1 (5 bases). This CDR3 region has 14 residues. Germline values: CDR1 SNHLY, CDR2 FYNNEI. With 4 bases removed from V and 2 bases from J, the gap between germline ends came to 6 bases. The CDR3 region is CASSAGAYNSPLHF. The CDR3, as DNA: TGTGCCAGCAGTGCGGGGGCCTATAATTCACCCCTCCACTTT.